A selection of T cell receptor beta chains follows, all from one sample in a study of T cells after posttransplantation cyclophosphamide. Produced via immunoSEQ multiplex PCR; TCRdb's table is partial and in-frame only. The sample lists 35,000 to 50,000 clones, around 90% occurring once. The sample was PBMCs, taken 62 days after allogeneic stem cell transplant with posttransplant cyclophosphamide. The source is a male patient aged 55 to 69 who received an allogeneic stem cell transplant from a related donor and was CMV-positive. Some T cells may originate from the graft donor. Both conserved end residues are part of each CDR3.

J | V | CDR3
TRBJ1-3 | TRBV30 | CAWETFGRGAGNTIYF
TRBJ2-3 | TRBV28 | CASSLSSDTQYF
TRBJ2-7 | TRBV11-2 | CASSGFPGQGWDEQYF
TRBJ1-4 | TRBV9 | CASSVGGQLNEKLFF
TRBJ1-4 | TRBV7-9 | CASSPWTGGDEKLFF
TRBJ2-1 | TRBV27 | CASSPIVSGGATLDSYNEQFF
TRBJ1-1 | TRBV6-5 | CASSHSGTEAFF
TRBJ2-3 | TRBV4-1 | CASSQSVGTDTQYF
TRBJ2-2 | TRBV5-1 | CASSLFPPGQGPSTGELFF
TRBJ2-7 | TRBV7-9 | CALRVSTSTEQYF
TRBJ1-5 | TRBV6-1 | CASSDKALRGQPQHF